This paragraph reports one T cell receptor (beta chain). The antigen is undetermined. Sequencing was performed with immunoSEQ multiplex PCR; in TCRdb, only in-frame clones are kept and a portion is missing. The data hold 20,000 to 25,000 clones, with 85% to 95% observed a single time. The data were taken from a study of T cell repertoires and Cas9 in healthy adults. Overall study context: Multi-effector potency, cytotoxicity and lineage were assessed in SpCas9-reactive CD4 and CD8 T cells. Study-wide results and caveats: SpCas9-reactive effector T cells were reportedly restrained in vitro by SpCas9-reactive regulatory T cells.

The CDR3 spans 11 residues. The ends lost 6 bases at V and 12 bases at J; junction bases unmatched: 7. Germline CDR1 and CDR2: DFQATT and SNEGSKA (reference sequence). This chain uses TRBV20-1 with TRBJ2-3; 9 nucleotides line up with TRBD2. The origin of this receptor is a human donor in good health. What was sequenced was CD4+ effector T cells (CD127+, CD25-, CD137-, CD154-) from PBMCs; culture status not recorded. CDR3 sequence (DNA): TGCAGTGCCTCGGGACTAGCCCACCAGTATTTT. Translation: CSASGLAHQYF.